The clone carrying this T cell receptor beta chain was recorded many times. These data are taken from a study of low-dose radiotherapy and immunotherapy resistance in tumors. Study-wide background: Those assigned to Cohort 2 were treated with 1 Gy per fraction every two weeks (13 Gy in total over 26 weeks). Each patient was administered nivolumab intravenously at 240 mg, which was a flat dose, every two weeks, along with intravenous ipilimumab at 1 mg/kg every six weeks. Every two weeks, cyclophosphamide 200 mg/m2 was infused one day before radiation plus immunotherapy.

First-strand cDNA used TRAV- and TRBV-specific primers, covering alpha and beta chains. PCR amplification of the TCRs was performed with Phusion for 20 PCR cycles, and it relied on a constant-region primer together with a V-primer adapter. Isolated mRNA was amplified by in vitro transcription. TCRdb re-called the reads with MiXCR, one entry per CDR3 protein. The table includes some 39,000 distinct CDR3 sequences, about 28% detected once. Documented time point: before trial treatment. The TCR was taken from a male donor with gallbladder cancer. The sequencing used PBMCs, collected before treatment.

The CDR3 protein is CASSLGVQETQYF. For the CDR3, the DNA is TGTGCCAGCAGCTTGGGGGTCCAAGAGACCCAGTACTTC. This sequence joins TRBV7-9 and TRBJ2-5; D possibly matches TRBD1 or TRBD2 (5 bases each). Germline-derived CDR1 and CDR2 are SEHNR and FQNEAQ (reference sequence). CDR3 size: 13 residues. Trimming left V 3 bases short and J 1 base short, with 6 bases between.